This T cell receptor (beta chain) was recorded in a study of blood T cell repertoires in COVID-19. About the study: Collection of acute and convalescent COVID-19 samples took place in the United States, Italy and Spain. T cells, B-cell-depleted T cells, or PBMCs supplied cDNA or gDNA.

In the original analysis: It was from reference gene primer amplification that nucleated cell counts were estimated. Profiling relied on immunoSEQ multiplex PCR, and the TCRdb table lists in-frame clones only, not all of them. D and trimming were read from the DNA, whereas the V and J calls and clone size are those reported in that table. The sample has a few hundred thousand clones; just under 90% are singletons. The germline V gene has CDR1 SGHTS and CDR2 YDEGEE. Germline trimming cut 4 bases from V and 3 bases from J; bases unmatched to any gene: 14. The CDR3 has 17 residues. This TCR was sampled from a woman in her forties or fifties who had been exposed to COVID-19. The genes are TRBV5-8 and TRBJ1-1; 8 nucleotides agree with TRBD1. Sequencing was done on a sample of PBMCs or T cells enriched from blood (not recorded which). The CDR3 sequence: CASSQGQGWIRYTEAFF. DNA for the CDR3: TGTGCCAGCAGCCAAGGACAGGGATGGATAAGGTACACTGAAGCTTTCTTT.